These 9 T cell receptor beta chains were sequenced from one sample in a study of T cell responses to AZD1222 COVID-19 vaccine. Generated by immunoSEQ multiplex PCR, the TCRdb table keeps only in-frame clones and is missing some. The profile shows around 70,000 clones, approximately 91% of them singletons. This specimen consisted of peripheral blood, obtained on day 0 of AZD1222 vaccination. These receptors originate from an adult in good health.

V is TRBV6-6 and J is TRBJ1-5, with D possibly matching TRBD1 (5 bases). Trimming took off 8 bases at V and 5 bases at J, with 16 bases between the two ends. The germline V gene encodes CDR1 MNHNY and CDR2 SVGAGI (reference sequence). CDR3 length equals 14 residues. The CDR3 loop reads CASEVDTRDQPQHF. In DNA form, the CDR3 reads TGTGCCAGCGAGGTGGACACCCGAGATCAGCCCCAGCATTTT.

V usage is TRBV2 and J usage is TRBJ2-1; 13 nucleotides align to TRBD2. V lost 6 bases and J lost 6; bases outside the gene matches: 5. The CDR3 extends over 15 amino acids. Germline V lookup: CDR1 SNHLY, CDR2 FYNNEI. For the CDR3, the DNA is TGTGCCAGCAGCAAAAGGACTAGCGGGAGCAATGAGCAGTTCTTC. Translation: CASSKRTSGSNEQFF.

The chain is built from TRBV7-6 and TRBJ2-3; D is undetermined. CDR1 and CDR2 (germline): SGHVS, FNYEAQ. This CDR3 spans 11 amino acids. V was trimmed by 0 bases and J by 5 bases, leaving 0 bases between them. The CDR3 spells CASSLADTQYF. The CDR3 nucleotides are TGTGCCAGCAGCTTAGCAGATACGCAGTATTTT.

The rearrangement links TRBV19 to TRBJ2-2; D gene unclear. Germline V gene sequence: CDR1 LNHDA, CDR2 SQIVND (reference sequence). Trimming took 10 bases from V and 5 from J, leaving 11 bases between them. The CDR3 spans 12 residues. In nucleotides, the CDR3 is TGTGCCACTAGGGCCGGTACCGGGGAGCTGTTTTTT. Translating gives CATRAGTGELFF.

CDR3 in DNA: TGTGCCAGTAGTAAGATTCGGGCGGGAGGTACCCTGGGGCTCGGAACCAAAAACATTCAGTACTTC. Amino acid sequence: CASSKIRAGGTLGLGTKNIQYF. The chain combines TRBV19 with TRBJ2-4; TRBD2 aligns across 8 bases. Unmatched junction bases numbered 25, after V lost 4 bases and J lost 2 bases. The CDR3 has 22 amino acids. Germline assignment: CDR1 LNHDA and CDR2 SQIVND (reference sequence). The full variable domain, completed using reference TRBV19 and TRBJ2-4, is DGGITQSPKYLFRKEGQNVTLSCEQNLNHDAMYWYRQDPGQGLRLIYYSQIVNDFQKGDIAEGYSVSREKKESFPLTVTSAQKNPTAFYLCASSKIRAGGTLGLGTKNIQYFGAGTRLSVL.

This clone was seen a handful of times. The CDR3: CASSQEDSNYGYTF. CDR3 sequence (DNA): TGTGCCAGCAGCCAGGAGGACAGTAACTATGGCTACACCTTC. The genes are TRBV14 and TRBJ1-2; D possibly corresponds to TRBD1 (6 bases). CDR3 length: 14 residues. Germline CDR1 SGHDN, CDR2 FVKESK. Between the trimmed V and J ends, which lost 3 bases and 1 base, there was a span of 9 bases.

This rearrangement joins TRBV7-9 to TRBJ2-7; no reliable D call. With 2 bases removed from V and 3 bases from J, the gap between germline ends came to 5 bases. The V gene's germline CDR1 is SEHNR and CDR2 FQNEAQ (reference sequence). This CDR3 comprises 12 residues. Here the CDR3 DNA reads TGTGCCAGCAGCTTAAATAACTACGAGCAGTACTTC. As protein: CASSLNNYEQYF.

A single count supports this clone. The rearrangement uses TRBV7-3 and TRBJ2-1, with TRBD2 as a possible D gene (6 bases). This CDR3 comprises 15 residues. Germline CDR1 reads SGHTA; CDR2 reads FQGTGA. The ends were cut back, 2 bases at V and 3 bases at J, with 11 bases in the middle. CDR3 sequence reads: CASSLLARGYNEQFF. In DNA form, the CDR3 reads TGTGCCAGCAGCTTATTGGCGCGGGGCTACAATGAGCAGTTCTTC.

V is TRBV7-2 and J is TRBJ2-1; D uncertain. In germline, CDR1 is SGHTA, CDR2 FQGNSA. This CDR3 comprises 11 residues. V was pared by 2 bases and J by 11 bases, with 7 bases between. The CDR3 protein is CASSLSVQQFF. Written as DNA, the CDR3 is TGTGCCAGCAGCTTAAGTGTTCAGCAGTTCTTC.